This T cell receptor beta chain was identified in a study of CD4 T cells in relation to SARS-CoV-2 and coronaviruses. Study observations and caveats: Culture-expanded clones reflect memory recall rather than primary priming during culture. In around 60% of donors, memory CD4+ clonotypes crossrecognized SARS-CoV-2 and at least one common cold coronavirus spike.

The unexposed donors gave CD4+ T cells in about 2010-2018, prior to COVID-19. Naive and memory CD4+ T cells came from enriched cryopreserved PBMCs. Trimming took off 4 bases at V and 2 bases at J, with 14 bases between the two ends. The germline V gene has CDR1 LGHDT and CDR2 YNNKEL (reference sequence). The CDR3 sequence is 16 residues long. Clones were read by immunoSEQ multiplex PCR, and TCRdb kept only the in-frame ones, dropping some. The top ten clones hold about 1.5% of a sample with about 55,000 clones, around 86% of them seen once. Notes on this clone: Its antigen is undetermined.

The clonotype comes from a human donor in good health. This chain links TRBV3-1 (or the pseudogene TRBV3-2) with TRBJ1-4; tentative D call: TRBD1 (5 bases). Source material: memory CD4+ T cells from PBMCs. CDR3 region: CASSRGGGATNEKLFF. The DNA of the CDR3 is TGTGCCAGCAGCCGGGGGGGAGGGGCCACTAATGAAAAACTGTTTTTT.